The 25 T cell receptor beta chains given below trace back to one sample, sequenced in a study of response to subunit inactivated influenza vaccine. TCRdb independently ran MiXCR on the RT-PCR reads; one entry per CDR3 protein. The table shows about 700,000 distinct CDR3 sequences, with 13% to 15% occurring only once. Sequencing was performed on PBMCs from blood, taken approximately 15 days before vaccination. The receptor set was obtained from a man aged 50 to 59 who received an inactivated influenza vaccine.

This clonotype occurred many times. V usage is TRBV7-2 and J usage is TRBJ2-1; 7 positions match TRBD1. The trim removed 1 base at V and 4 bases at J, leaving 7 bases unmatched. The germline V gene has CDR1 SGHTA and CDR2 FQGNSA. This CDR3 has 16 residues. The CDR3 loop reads CASSLGWTGGYNEQFF. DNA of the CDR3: TGTGCCAGCAGCTTAGGCTGGACAGGAGGTTACAATGAGCAGTTCTTC. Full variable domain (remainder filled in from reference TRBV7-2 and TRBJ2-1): GAGVSQSPSNKVTEKGKDVELRCDPISGHTALYWYRQSLGQGLEFLIYFQGNSAPDKSGLPSDRFSAERTGGSVSTLTIQRTQQEDSAVYLCASSLGWTGGYNEQFFGPGTRLTVL.

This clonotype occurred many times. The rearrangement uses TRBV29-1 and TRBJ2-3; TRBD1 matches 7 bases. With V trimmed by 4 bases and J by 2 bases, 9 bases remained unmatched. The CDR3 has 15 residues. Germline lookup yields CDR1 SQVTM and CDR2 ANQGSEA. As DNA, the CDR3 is TGCAGCGTTGGGGGGACAGTCTACCTCACAGATACGCAGTATTTT. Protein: CSVGGTVYLTDTQYF.

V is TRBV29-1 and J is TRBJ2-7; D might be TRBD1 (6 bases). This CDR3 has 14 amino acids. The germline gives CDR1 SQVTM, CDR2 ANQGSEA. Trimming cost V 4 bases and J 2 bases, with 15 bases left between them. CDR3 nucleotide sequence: TGCAGCGTTGCCTACCTCGACAGGCCCTACGAGCAGTACTTC. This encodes CSVAYLDRPYEQYF.

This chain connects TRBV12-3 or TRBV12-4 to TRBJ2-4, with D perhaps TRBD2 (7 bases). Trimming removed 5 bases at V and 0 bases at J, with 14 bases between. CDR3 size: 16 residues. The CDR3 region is CASSSWEGGAKNIQYF. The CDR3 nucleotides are TGTGCCAGCAGTAGTTGGGAGGGGGGAGCCAAAAACATTCAGTACTTC.

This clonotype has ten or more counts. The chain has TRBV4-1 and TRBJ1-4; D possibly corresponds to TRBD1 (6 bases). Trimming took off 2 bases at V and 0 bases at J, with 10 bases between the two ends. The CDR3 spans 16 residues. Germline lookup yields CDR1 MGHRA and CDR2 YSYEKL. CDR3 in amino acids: CASSQRSGATNEKLFF. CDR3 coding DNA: TGCGCCAGCAGCCAACGTTCAGGGGCAACTAATGAAAAACTGTTTTTT.

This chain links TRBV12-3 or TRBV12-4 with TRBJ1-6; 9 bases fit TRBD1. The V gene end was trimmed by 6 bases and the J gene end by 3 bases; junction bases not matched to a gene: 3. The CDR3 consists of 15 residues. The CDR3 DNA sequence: TGTGCCAGCAGAGGGACAGGGATCTATAATTCACCCCTCCACTTT. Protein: CASRGTGIYNSPLHF.

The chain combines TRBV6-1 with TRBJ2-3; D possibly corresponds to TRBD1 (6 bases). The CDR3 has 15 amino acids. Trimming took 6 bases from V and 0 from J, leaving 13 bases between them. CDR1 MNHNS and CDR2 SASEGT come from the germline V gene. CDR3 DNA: TGTGCCAGCAGGTCTTTCGGGACAAGCACAGATACGCAGTATTTT. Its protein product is CASRSFGTSTDTQYF.

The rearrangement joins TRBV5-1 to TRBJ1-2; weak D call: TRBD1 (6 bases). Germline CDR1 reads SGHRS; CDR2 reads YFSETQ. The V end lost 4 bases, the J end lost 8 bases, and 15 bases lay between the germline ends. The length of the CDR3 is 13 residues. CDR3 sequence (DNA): TGCGCCAGCAGCCGGGGACAAGGGTTGGGCTACACCTTC. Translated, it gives CASSRGQGLGYTF.

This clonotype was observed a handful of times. This CDR3 is CASSYSVNGYTF. CDR3 DNA: TGTGCCAGCAGTTACTCAGTGAACGGCTACACCTTC. This chain connects TRBV6-2 or TRBV6-3 to TRBJ1-2; the D is unclear. CDR1 and CDR2 (germline): MNHEY, SVGEGT. V shed 0 bases and J shed 8 bases, with 7 bases lying between them. CDR3 length equals 12 residues.

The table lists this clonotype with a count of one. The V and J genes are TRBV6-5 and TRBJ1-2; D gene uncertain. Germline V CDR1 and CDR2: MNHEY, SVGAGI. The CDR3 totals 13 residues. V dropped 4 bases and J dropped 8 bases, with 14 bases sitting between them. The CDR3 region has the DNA TGTGCCAGCAGTTCCTCGGGTAGTGGCGGCTACACCTTC. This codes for CASSSSGSGGYTF.

CDR3 nucleotide sequence: TGTGCCAGCAATATACAGGGGGCAGACTACGAGCAGTACTTC. It translates to CASNIQGADYEQYF. This chain uses TRBV2 with TRBJ2-7, with TRBD1 matching 9 bases. Trimming took 7 bases from V and 3 from J; bases not matched to a gene: 7. The V gene's germline CDR1 is SNHLY and CDR2 FYNNEI. This CDR3 region has 14 residues.

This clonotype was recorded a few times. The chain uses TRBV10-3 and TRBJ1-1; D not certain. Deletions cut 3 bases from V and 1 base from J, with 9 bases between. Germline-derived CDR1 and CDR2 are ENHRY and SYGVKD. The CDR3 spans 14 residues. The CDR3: CAISDWERNTEAFF. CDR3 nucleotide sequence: TGTGCCATCAGTGACTGGGAAAGGAACACTGAAGCTTTCTTT.

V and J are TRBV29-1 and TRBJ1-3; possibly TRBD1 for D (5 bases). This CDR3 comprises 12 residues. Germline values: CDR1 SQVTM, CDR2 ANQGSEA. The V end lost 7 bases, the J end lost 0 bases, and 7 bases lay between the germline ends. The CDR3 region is CSGRDSGNTIYF. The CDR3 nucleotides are TGCAGCGGCAGGGACTCTGGAAACACCATATATTTT.

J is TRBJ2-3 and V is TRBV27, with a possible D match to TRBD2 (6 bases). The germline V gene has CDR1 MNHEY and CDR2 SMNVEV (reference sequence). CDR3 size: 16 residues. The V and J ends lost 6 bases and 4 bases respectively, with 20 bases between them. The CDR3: CASRTSTSKGPDTQYF. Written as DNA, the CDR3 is TGTGCCAGCAGGACCTCGACTAGTAAGGGCCCAGATACGCAGTATTTT.

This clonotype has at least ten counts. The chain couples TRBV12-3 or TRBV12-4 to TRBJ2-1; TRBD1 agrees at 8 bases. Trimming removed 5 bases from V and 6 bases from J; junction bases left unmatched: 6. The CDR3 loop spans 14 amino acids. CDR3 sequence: CASSNLGQGNEQFF. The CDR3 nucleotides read TGTGCCAGCAGTAACCTCGGACAGGGCAATGAGCAGTTCTTC.

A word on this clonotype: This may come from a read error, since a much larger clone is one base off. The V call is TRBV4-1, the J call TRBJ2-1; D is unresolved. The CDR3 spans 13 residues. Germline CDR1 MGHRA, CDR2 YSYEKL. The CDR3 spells CACSLSTYNEQFF. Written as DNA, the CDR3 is TGCGCCTGCAGCCTTTCGACCTACAATGAGCAGTTCTTC.

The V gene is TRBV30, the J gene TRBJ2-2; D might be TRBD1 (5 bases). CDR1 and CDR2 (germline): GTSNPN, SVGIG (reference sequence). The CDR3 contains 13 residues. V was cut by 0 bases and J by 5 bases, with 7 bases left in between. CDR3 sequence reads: CAWSVQETGELFF. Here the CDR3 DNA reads TGTGCCTGGAGTGTACAGGAAACCGGGGAGCTGTTTTTT.

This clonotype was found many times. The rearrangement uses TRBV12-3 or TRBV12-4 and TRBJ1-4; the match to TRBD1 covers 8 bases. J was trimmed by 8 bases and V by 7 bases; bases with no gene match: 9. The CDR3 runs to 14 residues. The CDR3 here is CASTRGRVGEKLFF. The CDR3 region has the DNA TGTGCCAGCACCAGGGGGCGCGTCGGCGAAAAACTGTTTTTT.

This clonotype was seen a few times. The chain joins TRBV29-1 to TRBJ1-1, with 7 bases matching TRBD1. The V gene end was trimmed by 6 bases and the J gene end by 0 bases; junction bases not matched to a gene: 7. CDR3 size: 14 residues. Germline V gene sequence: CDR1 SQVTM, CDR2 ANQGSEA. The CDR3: CSVQPGTVNTEAFF. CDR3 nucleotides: TGCAGCGTACAACCCGGGACAGTGAACACTGAAGCTTTCTTT.

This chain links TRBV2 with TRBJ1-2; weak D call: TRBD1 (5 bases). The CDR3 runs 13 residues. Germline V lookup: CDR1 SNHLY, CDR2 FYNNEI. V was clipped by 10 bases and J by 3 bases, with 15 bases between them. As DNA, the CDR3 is TGTGCCACTACGGAGCGGGGGTACTATGGCTACACCTTC. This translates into CATTERGYYGYTF. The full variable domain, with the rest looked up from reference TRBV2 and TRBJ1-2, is EPEVTQTPSHQVTQMGQEVILRCVPISNHLYFYWYRQILGQKVEFLVSFYNNEISEKSEIFDDQFSVERPDGSNFTLKIRSTKLEDSAMYFCATTERGYYGYTFGSGTRLTVV.

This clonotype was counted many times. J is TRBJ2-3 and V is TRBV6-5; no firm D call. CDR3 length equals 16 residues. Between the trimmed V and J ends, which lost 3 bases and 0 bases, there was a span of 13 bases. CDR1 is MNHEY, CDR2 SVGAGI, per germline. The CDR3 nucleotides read TGTGCCAGCAGTTATCAACTGGCGACTAGCACAGATACGCAGTATTTT. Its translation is CASSYQLATSTDTQYF.

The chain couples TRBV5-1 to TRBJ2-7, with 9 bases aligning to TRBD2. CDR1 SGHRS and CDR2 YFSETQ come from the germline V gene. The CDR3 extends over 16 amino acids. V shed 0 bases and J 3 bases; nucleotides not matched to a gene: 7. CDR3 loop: CASSLARASGIYEQYF. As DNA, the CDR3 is TGCGCCAGCAGCTTGGCCCGAGCTAGCGGGATCTACGAGCAGTACTTC.

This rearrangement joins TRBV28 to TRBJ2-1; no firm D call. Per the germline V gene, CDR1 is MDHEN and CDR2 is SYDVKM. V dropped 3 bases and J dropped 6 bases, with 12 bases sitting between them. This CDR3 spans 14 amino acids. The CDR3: CASSFLRQTNEQFF. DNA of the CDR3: TGTGCCAGCAGTTTCTTAAGACAAACCAATGAGCAGTTCTTC.

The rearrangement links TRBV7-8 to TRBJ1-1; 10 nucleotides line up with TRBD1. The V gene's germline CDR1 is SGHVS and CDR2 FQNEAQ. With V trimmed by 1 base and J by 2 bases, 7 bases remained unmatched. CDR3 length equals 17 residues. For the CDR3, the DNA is TGTGCCAGCAGCTTAGAGGTCGACAGGGGGCGAAACACTGAAGCTTTCTTT. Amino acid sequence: CASSLEVDRGRNTEAFF. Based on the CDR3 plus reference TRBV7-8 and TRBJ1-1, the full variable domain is GAGVSQSPRYKVAKRGQDVALRCDPISGHVSLFWYQQALGQGPEFLTYFQNEAQLDKSGLPSDRFFAERPEGSVSTLKIQRTQQEDSAVYLCASSLEVDRGRNTEAFFGQGTRLTVV.

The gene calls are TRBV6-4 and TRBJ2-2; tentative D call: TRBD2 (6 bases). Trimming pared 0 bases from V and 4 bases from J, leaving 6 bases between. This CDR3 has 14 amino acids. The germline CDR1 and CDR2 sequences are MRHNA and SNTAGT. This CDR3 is CASSDSGGTGELFF. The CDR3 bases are TGTGCCAGCAGTGACTCGGGGGGCACCGGGGAGCTGTTTTTT.